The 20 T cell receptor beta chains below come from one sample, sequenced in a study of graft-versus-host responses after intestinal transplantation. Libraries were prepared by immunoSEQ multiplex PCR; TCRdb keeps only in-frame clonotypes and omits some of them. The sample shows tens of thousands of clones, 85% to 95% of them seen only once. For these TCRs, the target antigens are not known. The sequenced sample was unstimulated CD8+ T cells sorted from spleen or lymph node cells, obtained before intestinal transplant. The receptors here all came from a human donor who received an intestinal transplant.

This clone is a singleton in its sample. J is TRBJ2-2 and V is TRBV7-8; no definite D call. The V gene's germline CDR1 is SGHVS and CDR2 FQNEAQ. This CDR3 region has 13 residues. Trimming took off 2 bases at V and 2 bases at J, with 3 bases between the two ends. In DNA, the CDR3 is TGTGCCAGCAGCTTATACAACACCGGGGAGCTGTTTTTT. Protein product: CASSLYNTGELFF.

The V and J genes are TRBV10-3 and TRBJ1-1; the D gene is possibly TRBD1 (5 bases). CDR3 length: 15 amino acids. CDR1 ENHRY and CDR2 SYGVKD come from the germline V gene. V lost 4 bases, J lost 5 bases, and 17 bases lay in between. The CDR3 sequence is CAISVFGTVGTEAFF. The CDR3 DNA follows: TGTGCCATCAGTGTGTTCGGGACGGTAGGGACTGAAGCTTTCTTT.

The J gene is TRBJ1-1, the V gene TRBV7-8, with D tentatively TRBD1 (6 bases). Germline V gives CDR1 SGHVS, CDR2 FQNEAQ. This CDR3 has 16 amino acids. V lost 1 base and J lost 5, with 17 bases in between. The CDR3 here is CASSLGSPQGGTEAFF. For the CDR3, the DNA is TGTGCCAGCAGCTTAGGGTCCCCACAGGGCGGGACTGAAGCTTTCTTT. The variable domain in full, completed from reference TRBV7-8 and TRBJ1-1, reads GAGVSQSPRYKVAKRGQDVALRCDPISGHVSLFWYQQALGQGPEFLTYFQNEAQLDKSGLPSDRFFAERPEGSVSTLKIQRTQQEDSAVYLCASSLGSPQGGTEAFFGQGTRLTVV.

The CDR3 spells CASSVHQDSTYEQYF. For the CDR3, the DNA is TGTGCCAGCAGCGTGCACCAGGACAGCACTTACGAGCAGTACTTC. The rearrangement joins TRBV13 to TRBJ2-7; a weak D match, TRBD1 (6 bases). V lost 5 bases and J 4 bases, leaving 18 bases between the germline ends. Germline assignment: CDR1 PRHDT and CDR2 FYEKMQ (reference sequence). CDR3 length: 15 residues.

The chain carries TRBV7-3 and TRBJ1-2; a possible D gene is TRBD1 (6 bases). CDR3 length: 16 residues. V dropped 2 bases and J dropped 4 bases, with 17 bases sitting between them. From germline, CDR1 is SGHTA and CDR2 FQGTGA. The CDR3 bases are TGTGCCAGCAGCTTACTCCGCAGGGGAGAAGGCTATGGCTACACCTTC. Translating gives CASSLLRRGEGYGYTF. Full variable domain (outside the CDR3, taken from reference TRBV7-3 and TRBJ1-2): GAGVSQTPSNKVTEKGKYVELRCDPISGHTALYWYRQSLGQGPEFLIYFQGTGAADDSGLPNDRFFAVRPEGSVSTLKIQRTERGDSAVYLCASSLLRRGEGYGYTFGSGTRLTVV.

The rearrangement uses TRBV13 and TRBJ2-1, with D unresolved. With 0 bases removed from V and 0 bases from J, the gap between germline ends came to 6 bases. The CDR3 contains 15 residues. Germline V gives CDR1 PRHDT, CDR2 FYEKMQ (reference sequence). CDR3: CASSLGLGSYNEQFF. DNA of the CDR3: TGTGCCAGCAGCTTAGGCCTTGGCTCCTACAATGAGCAGTTCTTC. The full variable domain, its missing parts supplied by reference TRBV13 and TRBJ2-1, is AAGVIQSPRHLIKEKRETATLKCYPIPRHDTVYWYQQGPGQDPQFLISFYEKMQSDKGSIPDRFSAQQFSDYHSELNMSSLELGDSALYFCASSLGLGSYNEQFFGPGTRLTVL.

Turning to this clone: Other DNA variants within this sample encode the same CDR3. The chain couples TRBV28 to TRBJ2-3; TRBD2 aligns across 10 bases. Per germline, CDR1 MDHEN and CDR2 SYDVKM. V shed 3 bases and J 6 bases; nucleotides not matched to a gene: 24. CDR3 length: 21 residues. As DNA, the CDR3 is TGTGCCAGCAGTTTTCCGAGACCGGGACCGATGGGACTAGCGCCCTTCGATACGCAGTATTTT. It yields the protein CASSFPRPGPMGLAPFDTQYF. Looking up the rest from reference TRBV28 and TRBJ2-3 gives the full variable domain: DVKVTQSSRYLVKRTGEKVFLECVQDMDHENMFWYRQDPGLGLRLIYFSYDVKMKEKGDIPEGYSVSREKKERFSLILESASTNQTSMYLCASSFPRPGPMGLAPFDTQYFGPGTRLTVL.

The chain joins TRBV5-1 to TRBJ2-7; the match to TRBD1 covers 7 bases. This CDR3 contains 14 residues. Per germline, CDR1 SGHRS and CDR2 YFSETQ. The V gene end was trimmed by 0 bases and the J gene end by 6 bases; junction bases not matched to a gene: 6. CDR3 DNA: TGCGCCAGCAGCTTGGCCAAGGGGGCGGTCGAGCAGTACTTC. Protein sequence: CASSLAKGAVEQYF.

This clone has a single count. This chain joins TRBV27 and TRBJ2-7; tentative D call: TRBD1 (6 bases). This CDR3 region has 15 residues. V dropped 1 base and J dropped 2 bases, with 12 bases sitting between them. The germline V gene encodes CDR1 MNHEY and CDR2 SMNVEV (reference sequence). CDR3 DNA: TGTGCCAGCAGTTTATTTCCATGGACAGCCTACGAGCAGTACTTC. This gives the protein CASSLFPWTAYEQYF.

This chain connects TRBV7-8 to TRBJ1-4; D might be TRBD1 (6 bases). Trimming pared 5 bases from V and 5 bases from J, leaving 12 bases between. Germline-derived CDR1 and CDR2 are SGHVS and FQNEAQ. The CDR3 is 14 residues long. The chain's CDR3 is CASSPQGGNEKLFF. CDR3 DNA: TGTGCCAGCAGCCCACAAGGGGGGAATGAAAAACTGTTTTTT.

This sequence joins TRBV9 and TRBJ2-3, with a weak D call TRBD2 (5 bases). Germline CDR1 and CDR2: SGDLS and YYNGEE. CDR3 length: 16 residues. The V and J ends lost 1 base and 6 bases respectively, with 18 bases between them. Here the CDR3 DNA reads TGTGCCAGCAGCGTATACGGACTGGCCATATACGATACGCAGTATTTT. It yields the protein CASSVYGLAIYDTQYF.

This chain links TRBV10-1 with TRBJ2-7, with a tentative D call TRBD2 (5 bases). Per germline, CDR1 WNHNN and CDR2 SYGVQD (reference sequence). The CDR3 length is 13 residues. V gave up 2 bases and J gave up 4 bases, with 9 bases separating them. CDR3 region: CASSEEGLYEQYF. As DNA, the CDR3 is TGCGCCAGCAGTGAGGAGGGTTTATACGAGCAGTACTTC.

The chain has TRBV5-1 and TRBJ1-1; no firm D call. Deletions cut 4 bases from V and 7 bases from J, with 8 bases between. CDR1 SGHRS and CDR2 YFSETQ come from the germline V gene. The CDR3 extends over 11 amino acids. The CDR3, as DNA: TGCGCCAGCAGCCACGGCGGTGAAGCTTTCTTT. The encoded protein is CASSHGGEAFF.

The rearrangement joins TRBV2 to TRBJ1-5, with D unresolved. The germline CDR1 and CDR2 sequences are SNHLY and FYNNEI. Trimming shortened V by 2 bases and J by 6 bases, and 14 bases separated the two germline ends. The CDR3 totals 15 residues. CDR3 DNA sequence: TGTGCCAGCAGTGAATGGGTAGGGTCGGGTCAGCCCCAGCATTTT. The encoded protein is CASSEWVGSGQPQHF.

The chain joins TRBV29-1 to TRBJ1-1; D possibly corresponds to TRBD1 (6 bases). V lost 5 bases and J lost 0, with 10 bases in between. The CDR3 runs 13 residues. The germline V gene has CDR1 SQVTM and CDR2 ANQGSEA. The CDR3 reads CSVNTGMNTEAFF. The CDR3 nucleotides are TGCAGCGTTAATACAGGGATGAACACTGAAGCTTTCTTT.

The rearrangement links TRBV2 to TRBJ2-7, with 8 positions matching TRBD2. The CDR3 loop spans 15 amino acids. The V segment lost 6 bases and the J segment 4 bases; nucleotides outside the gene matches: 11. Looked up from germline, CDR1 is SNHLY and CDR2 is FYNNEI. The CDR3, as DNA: TGTGCCAGCAGGGCTCGCCGGGGGGGCTGGTACGAGCAGTACTTC. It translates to CASRARRGGWYEQYF.

CDR3 protein: CASSSLGPVPVLSSYEQYF. The CDR3 DNA is TGCGCCAGCAGCTCGCTCGGGCCGGTGCCAGTTTTGAGCTCCTACGAGCAGTACTTC. This rearrangement joins TRBV5-1 to TRBJ2-7; D is undetermined. Trimming pared 3 bases from V and 0 bases from J, leaving 25 bases between. The CDR3 contains 19 residues. Germline assignment: CDR1 SGHRS and CDR2 YFSETQ.

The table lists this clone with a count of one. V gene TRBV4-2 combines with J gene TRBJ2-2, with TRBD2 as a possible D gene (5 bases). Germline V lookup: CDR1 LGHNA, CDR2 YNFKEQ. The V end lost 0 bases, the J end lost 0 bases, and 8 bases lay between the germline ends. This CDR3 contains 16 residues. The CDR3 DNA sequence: TGTGCCAGCAGCCAAGAGACTACCGCGAACACCGGGGAGCTGTTTTTT. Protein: CASSQETTANTGELFF.

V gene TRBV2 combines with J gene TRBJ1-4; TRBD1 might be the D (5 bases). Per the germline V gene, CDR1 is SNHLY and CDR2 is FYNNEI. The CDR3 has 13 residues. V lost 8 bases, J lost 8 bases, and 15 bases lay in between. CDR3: CASGDPESEKLFF. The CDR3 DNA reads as TGTGCCAGCGGGGACCCTGAAAGCGAAAAACTGTTTTTT.

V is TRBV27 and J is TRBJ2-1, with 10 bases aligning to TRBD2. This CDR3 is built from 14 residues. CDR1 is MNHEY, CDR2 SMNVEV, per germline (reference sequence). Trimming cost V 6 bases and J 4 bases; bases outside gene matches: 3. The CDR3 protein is CASRPGLAYNEQFF. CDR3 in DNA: TGTGCCAGCAGGCCGGGACTAGCGTACAATGAGCAGTTCTTC.